This TCR beta chain was sequenced in a study of OX40 agonist ivuxolimab in advanced cancers. Study findings and constraints: CD8+ T cells showed, on average, more clonal expansion than CD4+ cells. At 0.1 to 3.0 mg/kg, clonal expansion of CD4+ and CD8+ blood T cells had occurred by week 6.

Worth noting for this clone: Its antigen is unknown.

Germline V gene lookup returns CDR1 KGHSH and CDR2 LQKENI. This CDR3 is 15 amino acids long. V dropped 5 bases and J dropped 2; count of bases not matched to a gene: 5. This table comes from immunoSEQ multiplex PCR, and its TCRdb copy is limited to in-frame clones, with some not included. The sample consists of fewer than 65,000 clones, about 87% of them appearing once. This sequence was found in an adult with an advanced solid tumor such as melanoma, head and neck, liver or kidney cancer. The sequencing here drew on CD4+ or CD8+ T cells sorted from blood, taken in a trial of the OX40 agonist ivuxolimab. The chain carries TRBV18 and TRBJ2-7, with 11 bases identical to TRBD2. Here the CDR3 DNA reads TGTGCCAGCTCAACCGGGACTAGCGGCACCTACGAGCAGTACTTC. Translation: CASSTGTSGTYEQYF. Based on the CDR3 plus reference TRBV18 and TRBJ2-7, the full variable domain is NAGVMQNPRHLVRRRGQEARLRCSPMKGHSHVYWYRQLPEEGLKFMVYLQKENIIDESGMPKERFSAEFPKEGPSILRIQQVVRGDSAAYFCASSTGTSGTYEQYFGPGTRLTVT.